The 23 T cell receptor beta chains below come from one sample, sequenced in a study of control samples from healthy donors and cancer patients. Profiling relied on immunoSEQ multiplex PCR, and the TCRdb table lists in-frame clones only, not all of them. The data show 120,000 or so clones, roughly 90% seen once. The sample taken for sequencing was blood. The receptors derive from a man aged 45-65 years in good health.

The V and J genes are TRBV3-1 (or the pseudogene TRBV3-2) and TRBJ2-7; D remains ambiguous. V lost 1 base and J lost 9, with 10 bases in between. The length of the CDR3 is 12 residues. The germline V gene has CDR1 LGHDT and CDR2 YNNKEL (reference sequence). Written as DNA, the CDR3 is TGTGCCAGCAGCCAAGGTAATGTACCGCAGTACTTC. Amino acid sequence: CASSQGNVPQYF.

J is TRBJ1-1 and V is TRBV6-5; TRBD1 might be the D (6 bases). V lost 0 bases to trimming and J lost 5 bases, with 10 bases between them. Germline values: CDR1 MNHEY, CDR2 SVGAGI. CDR3 length: 14 amino acids. CDR3 protein: CASSYSGQSTEAFF. CDR3 nucleotides: TGTGCCAGCAGTTACTCCGGACAGTCAACTGAAGCTTTCTTT.

This chain connects TRBV7-9 to TRBJ2-1; D perhaps matches TRBD2 (6 bases). The CDR3 has 16 residues. With 1 base removed from V and 8 bases from J, the gap between germline ends came to 18 bases. Germline V gives CDR1 SEHNR, CDR2 FQNEAQ (reference sequence). CDR3 bases: TGTGCCAGCAGCTTAGTTCTTCGAGGAGGCGGGGATGAGCAGTTCTTC. Encoded protein: CASSLVLRGGGDEQFF.

This clone was picked up one time. The chain has TRBV18 and TRBJ1-4; D is unresolved. Trimming removed 1 base from V and 5 bases from J, with 11 bases in between. This CDR3 is 15 amino acids long. Germline CDR1 and CDR2: KGHSH and LQKENI. This chain's CDR3 is CASSPLGLGNEKLFF. CDR3 bases: TGTGCCAGCTCACCACTCGGTCTCGGAAATGAAAAACTGTTTTTT.

This chain joins TRBV7-2 and TRBJ1-1, with a weak D call TRBD1 (6 bases). The V and J ends lost 1 base and 4 bases respectively, with 13 bases between them. This CDR3 is built from 15 residues. Germline V gene sequence: CDR1 SGHTA, CDR2 FQGNSA. The CDR3 loop reads CASSLDPGAATEAFF. CDR3 nucleotides: TGTGCCAGCAGCTTAGATCCAGGGGCGGCCACTGAAGCTTTCTTT.

The V call is TRBV6-4, the J call TRBJ2-2; either TRBD1 or TRBD2 may supply D (6 bases each). The germline gives CDR1 MRHNA, CDR2 SNTAGT. The CDR3 extends over 14 amino acids. Trimming stripped 3 bases from V and 3 bases from J, with 8 bases between. This CDR3 is CASSEEGDTGELFF. In nucleotides, the CDR3 is TGTGCCAGCAGTGAGGAGGGGGACACCGGGGAGCTGTTTTTT.

In its sample, this clone was seen once. V and J are TRBV7-9 and TRBJ2-1; 9 bases are a match to TRBD1. Germline CDR1 and CDR2: SEHNR and FQNEAQ (reference sequence). The trim removed 6 bases at V and 1 base at J, leaving 7 bases unmatched. The CDR3 length is 16 residues. CDR3: CASSPVGQGSYNEQFF. The CDR3 nucleotides are TGTGCCAGCAGTCCCGTAGGACAGGGGTCCTACAATGAGCAGTTCTTC.

This clone was seen only once. The V and J genes are TRBV2 and TRBJ1-4, with a tentative D call TRBD1 (6 bases). Trimming removed 2 bases from V and 7 bases from J, with 14 bases in between. Germline CDR1 and CDR2: SNHLY and FYNNEI. The CDR3 loop spans 15 amino acids. CDR3 sequence (DNA): TGTGCCAGCAGTGAAAGGGACAATTACCTTGAAAAACTGTTTTTT. This translates into CASSERDNYLEKLFF. The full variable domain, completed using reference TRBV2 and TRBJ1-4, is EPEVTQTPSHQVTQMGQEVILRCVPISNHLYFYWYRQILGQKVEFLVSFYNNEISEKSEIFDDQFSVERPDGSNFTLKIRSTKLEDSAMYFCASSERDNYLEKLFFGSGTQLSVL.

J is TRBJ1-1 and V is TRBV27; tentative D call: TRBD1 (5 bases). The CDR3 runs 14 residues. V was shortened by 2 bases and J by 5 bases, with 12 bases between the two germline ends. Germline CDR1 reads MNHEY; CDR2 reads SMNVEV (reference sequence). In nucleotides, the CDR3 is TGTGCCAGCAGTTTAAGGGGTGGGGGGACTGAAGCTTTCTTT. Its protein is CASSLRGGGTEAFF.

The CDR3 region has the DNA TGTGCCTGGAGTGTAGACAGGGTGGGCACTGAAGCTTTCTTT. It specifies CAWSVDRVGTEAFF. V gene TRBV30 combines with J gene TRBJ1-1, with 7 nucleotides matching TRBD1. The length of the CDR3 is 14 residues. V trimming: 0 bases; J trimming: 4 bases; junction bases outside the gene matches: 5. CDR1 GTSNPN and CDR2 SVGIG come from the germline V gene (reference sequence). Filled out from reference TRBV30 and TRBJ1-1, the complete variable domain reads SQTIHQWPATLVQPVGSPLSLECTVEGTSNPNLYWYRQAAGRGLQLLFYSVGIGQISSEVPQNLSASRPQDRQFILSSKKLLLSDSGFYLCAWSVDRVGTEAFFGQGTRLTVV.

The chain links TRBV4-3 to TRBJ1-1; D perhaps matches TRBD1 (5 bases). The germline V gene encodes CDR1 LGHNA and CDR2 YSLEER. With 1 base removed from V and 13 bases from J, the gap between germline ends came to 19 bases. The CDR3 is 14 residues long. Written as DNA, the CDR3 is TGCGCCAGCAGCCAAGCCCCAGGTGGGGGGATTAGTTTCTTT. It specifies CASSQAPGGGISFF.

V gene TRBV6-6 combines with J gene TRBJ1-2; TRBD1 is a possible D gene (5 bases). V was trimmed by 0 bases and J by 0 bases, leaving 11 bases between them. The germline gives CDR1 MNHNY, CDR2 SVGAGI (reference sequence). There are 16 residues in the CDR3. The chain's CDR3 is CASSYSQTASNYGYTF. The CDR3 DNA sequence: TGTGCCAGCAGTTACTCGCAGACAGCGTCTAACTATGGCTACACCTTC.

The genes are TRBV7-2 and TRBJ2-7; TRBD2 matches 8 bases. The length of the CDR3 is 13 residues. Trimming cost V 2 bases and J 4 bases; bases outside gene matches: 1. Germline-derived CDR1 and CDR2 are SGHTA and FQGNSA. In DNA form, the CDR3 reads TGTGCCAGCAGCTTACCGGGGGGGTACGAGCAGTACTTC. This codes for CASSLPGGYEQYF.

The CDR3 protein is CASSLARGDGYTF. For the CDR3, the DNA is TGTGCCAGCAGCTTGGCCAGGGGCGATGGCTACACCTTC. The V call is TRBV5-5, the J call TRBJ1-2; a possible D gene is TRBD1 (6 bases). The CDR3 is 13 residues long. V lost 0 bases and J lost 6, with 9 bases in between. Germline-derived CDR1 and CDR2 are SGHKS and YYEKEE (reference sequence).

This clone was recorded a few times. The rearrangement joins TRBV19 to TRBJ2-1, with D perhaps matching TRBD1 or TRBD2 (5 bases each). Germline V lookup: CDR1 LNHDA, CDR2 SQIVND (reference sequence). This CDR3 contains 16 residues. Between the trimmed V and J ends, which lost 0 bases and 3 bases, there was a span of 12 bases. The CDR3 sequence: CASSIELGRIYNEQFF. CDR3 nucleotides: TGTGCCAGTAGTATAGAGCTGGGACGGATCTACAATGAGCAGTTCTTC.

The V and J genes are TRBV5-1 and TRBJ2-7, with 8 nucleotides matching TRBD1. The CDR3 sequence is 14 residues long. Germline CDR1 reads SGHRS; CDR2 reads YFSETQ. The V segment lost 0 bases and the J segment 1 base; nucleotides outside the gene matches: 0. CDR3 residues: CASSLGDRSYEQYF. The CDR3 nucleotides read TGCGCCAGCAGCTTGGGGGACAGGTCCTACGAGCAGTACTTC.

J is TRBJ2-3 and V is TRBV9, with 11 bases identical to TRBD2. The length of the CDR3 is 16 residues. The V gene end was trimmed by 4 bases and the J gene end by 3 bases; junction bases not matched to a gene: 7. Germline loops: CDR1 SGDLS, CDR2 YYNGEE. The CDR3 region is CASSISGGAGTDTQYF. CDR3 DNA sequence: TGTGCCAGCAGCATTAGCGGGGGGGCCGGGACAGATACGCAGTATTTT.

This rearrangement joins TRBV11-2 to TRBJ1-1; 11 nucleotides align to TRBD1. The germline gives CDR1 SGHAT, CDR2 FQNNGV. The junction had 3 bases not matched to a gene; V was cut back by 8 bases and J by 4 bases. The CDR3 consists of 13 residues. The CDR3 loop reads CASGQGAGTEAFF. As DNA, the CDR3 is TGTGCCAGCGGACAGGGGGCTGGCACTGAAGCTTTCTTT.

V gene TRBV4-1 combines with J gene TRBJ1-3; D gene uncertain. Trimming took off 4 bases at V and 5 bases at J, with 6 bases between the two ends. Germline V CDR1 and CDR2: MGHRA, YSYEKL. The CDR3 runs 12 residues. CDR3: CASSRPRNTIYF. In DNA, the CDR3 is TGCGCCAGCAGCCGACCACGAAACACCATATATTTT.

This chain connects TRBV6-6 to TRBJ2-2; 7 bases fit TRBD2. This CDR3 is built from 15 residues. Germline CDR1 MNHNY, CDR2 SVGAGI (reference sequence). CDR3 amino acids: CASTPRGDLTGELFF. CDR3 DNA: TGTGCGTCAACCCCACGGGGGGATCTTACCGGGGAGCTGTTTTTT.

This clone came up once. This chain links TRBV6-2 or TRBV6-3 with TRBJ2-2; TRBD1 agrees at 7 bases. The V segment lost 3 bases and the J segment 3 bases; nucleotides outside the gene matches: 4. Germline CDR1 reads MNHEY; CDR2 reads SVGEGT. This CDR3 contains 15 residues. The CDR3 DNA reads TGTGCCAGCAGTTATACGGGACAGTACACCGGGGAGCTGTTTTTT. Its protein product is CASSYTGQYTGELFF.

The rearrangement joins TRBV20-1 to TRBJ2-4; TRBD1 might be the D (5 bases). The V and J ends lost 3 bases and 3 bases respectively, with 9 bases between them. From germline, CDR1 is DFQATT and CDR2 SNEGSKA (reference sequence). The CDR3 spans 13 residues. The CDR3 coding sequence is TGCAGTGCTAGTCAGGACAACAAAAACATTCAGTACTTC. Amino acids: CSASQDNKNIQYF.

The V call is TRBV5-6, the J call TRBJ1-1; perhaps TRBD1 as D (6 bases). The CDR3 is made up of 17 amino acids. V was cut by 4 bases and J by 0 bases, with 19 bases left in between. Germline V gene data show CDR1 as SGHDT and CDR2 as YYEEEE. CDR3 nucleotide sequence: TGTGCCAGCAGCCGCCCCGCAGGGGTAAGGGTGAACACTGAAGCTTTCTTT. Its protein product is CASSRPAGVRVNTEAFF.